This T cell receptor (beta chain) was recovered during a study of OX40 agonist ivuxolimab in advanced cancers. For the study at large: Mean age 60 years, range roughly 20 to 85; around 80% male.

Samples of blood were obtained at baseline, on cycle 4 day 1, and on cycle 7 day 1. Trimming stripped 4 bases from V and 6 bases from J, with 9 bases between. The CDR3 totals 12 residues. From germline, CDR1 is LNHDA and CDR2 SQIVND (reference sequence). Study observations and caveats: Clonal expansion by week 6 occurred in CD4+ and CD8+ blood T cells (at 0.1 to 3.0 mg/kg).

A word on this clone: What it binds is unknown.

Clones were read by immunoSEQ multiplex PCR, and TCRdb kept only the in-frame ones, dropping some. This sample has over 75,000 clones, with over 80% found just once. This TCR came from an adult with an advanced solid tumor such as melanoma, head and neck, liver or kidney cancer. V usage is TRBV19 and J usage is TRBJ1-2; D not resolved. The material sequenced was CD4+ or CD8+ T cells sorted from blood, taken in a trial of the OX40 agonist ivuxolimab. The CDR3, as DNA: TGTGCCAGTAGTACCCGCTCTAATGGCTACACCTTC. Translating gives CASSTRSNGYTF.